This TCR beta chain derives from a study of blood T cell repertoires in COVID-19. Looking at the study overall: The analysed material was cDNA or gDNA that came from T cells, B-cell-depleted T cells, or PBMCs.

Assay: immunoSEQ multiplex PCR; the TCRdb copy retains only in-frame clones and omits some. The sample records 70,000 to 90,000 clones, roughly 80% being singletons. Between the trimmed V and J ends, which lost 3 bases and 1 base, there was a span of 6 bases. The CDR3 spans 13 residues. The sample was peripheral blood. J is TRBJ1-1 and V is TRBV12-3 or TRBV12-4; a weak D match, TRBD1 (6 bases). The source of this sequence is a woman older than 75 with acute or convalescent COVID-19. CDR3: CASSLGANTEAFF. The CDR3 DNA is TGTGCCAGCAGTTTGGGGGCGAACACTGAAGCTTTCTTT.